One sample yielded the 20 T cell receptor beta chains listed below, sequenced in a study of identifying expanded T cells in peripheral blood. TCRdb keeps only in-frame clones here, not all; method: immunoSEQ multiplex PCR. The profile shows approximately 100,000 clones, roughly 91% of them singletons. The sample was blood. Receptors originate from a person aged 18-70 years in good health.

The genes are TRBV28 and TRBJ2-1, with unresolved D. There are 16 residues in the CDR3. Per germline, CDR1 MDHEN and CDR2 SYDVKM. The germline V and J ends were trimmed by 4 bases and 7 bases, with 20 bases remaining between them. The CDR3: CASSSPWGKRMNEQFF. CDR3 bases: TGTGCCAGCAGTTCCCCGTGGGGAAAGAGGATGAATGAGCAGTTCTTC.

The genes are TRBV19 and TRBJ2-7, with 8 bases lining up with TRBD2. Germline-derived CDR1 and CDR2 are LNHDA and SQIVND (reference sequence). Germline trimming cut 4 bases from V and 5 bases from J; bases unmatched to any gene: 13. The CDR3 covers 16 residues. CDR3 DNA: TGTGCCAGTAGTAGTCACCGGGGGGGCCCAGGGGACGAGCAGTACTTC. It yields the protein CASSSHRGGPGDEQYF.

The rearrangement links TRBV7-6 to TRBJ1-4; 11 positions match TRBD1. CDR1 is SGHVS and CDR2 is FNYEAQ in the germline V gene. CDR3 size: 15 residues. The ends lost 5 bases at V and 8 bases at J; junction bases unmatched: 7. The DNA for the CDR3 is TGTGCCAGCAGCCTAGGACAGGGGGCCGGGGAAAAACTGTTTTTT. Amino acids: CASSLGQGAGEKLFF.

The chain carries TRBV6-6 and TRBJ1-4; D not certain. V was trimmed by 8 bases and J by 9 bases, leaving 19 bases between them. CDR3 length: 14 residues. Germline V gives CDR1 MNHNY, CDR2 SVGAGI (reference sequence). This CDR3 is CASDGRDLEQKLFF. The CDR3 DNA reads TGTGCCAGCGATGGACGAGATTTGGAACAAAAACTGTTTTTT.

The chain joins TRBV7-9 to TRBJ1-1; D unclear. V was trimmed by 6 bases and J by 1 base, leaving 12 bases between them. The germline gives CDR1 SEHNR, CDR2 FQNEAQ (reference sequence). The CDR3 sequence is 14 residues long. The CDR3 sequence is CASRPQDGNTEAFF. Here the CDR3 DNA reads TGTGCCAGCAGACCCCAGGACGGGAACACTGAAGCTTTCTTT.

The chain is built from TRBV10-3 and TRBJ2-2, with TRBD1 matching 10 bases. Germline V gene sequence: CDR1 ENHRY, CDR2 SYGVKD. V shed 2 bases and J 9 bases; nucleotides not matched to a gene: 3. The CDR3 runs 14 residues. Here the CDR3 DNA reads TGTGCCATCAGTGAGGGACAGGGGGACCGGGAGCTGTTTTTT. Translated: CAISEGQGDRELFF.

The chain joins TRBV18 to TRBJ1-3, with D hard to call. The germline V gene encodes CDR1 KGHSH and CDR2 LQKENI. CDR3 size: 14 residues. With 6 bases removed from V and 3 bases from J, the gap between germline ends came to 12 bases. CDR3 sequence: CASSQLPSGNTIYF. The CDR3 region has the DNA TGTGCCAGCTCCCAACTACCTAGTGGAAACACCATATATTTT.

V usage is TRBV28 and J usage is TRBJ2-7, with TRBD2 as a possible D gene (6 bases). V lost 6 bases to trimming and J lost 3 bases, with 21 bases between them. Germline CDR1 and CDR2: MDHEN and SYDVKM. The CDR3 consists of 16 residues. The CDR3 DNA is TGTGCCAGCAGAAGAATTATGGGGGGAGCGCACTACGAGCAGTACTTC. Residues: CASRRIMGGAHYEQYF.

J is TRBJ1-3 and V is TRBV5-1, with D perhaps TRBD1 (5 bases). V was trimmed by 1 base and J by 0 bases, leaving 11 bases between them. Germline CDR1 is SGHRS and CDR2 is YFSETQ. The CDR3 has 16 amino acids. The CDR3 reads CASSLTSGGSGNTIYF. The CDR3 region has the DNA TGCGCCAGCAGCTTGACGTCGGGGGGCTCTGGAAACACCATATATTTT. The complete variable domain, with remaining parts taken from reference TRBV5-1 and TRBJ1-3, reads KAGVTQTPRYLIKTRGQQVTLSCSPISGHRSVSWYQQTPGQGLQFLFEYFSETQRNKGNFPGRFSGRQFSNSRSEMNVSTLELGDSALYLCASSLTSGGSGNTIYFGEGSWLTVV.

This chain uses TRBV28 with TRBJ2-1, with a tentative D call TRBD1 (5 bases). The CDR3 loop spans 15 amino acids. CDR1 and CDR2 from the germline V gene are MDHEN and SYDVKM. Trimming took off 3 bases at V and 5 bases at J, with 14 bases between the two ends. The CDR3 protein is CASSFLGQADNEQFF. CDR3 nucleotide sequence: TGTGCCAGCAGTTTCCTGGGGCAGGCGGACAATGAGCAGTTCTTC.

The chain is built from TRBV5-1 and TRBJ2-1; a possible D gene is TRBD2 (6 bases). This CDR3 region has 14 residues. Germline CDR1 and CDR2: SGHRS and YFSETQ. V lost 5 bases, J lost 2 bases, and 11 bases lay in between. The CDR3 protein is CASSTGVTYNEQFF. As DNA, the CDR3 is TGCGCCAGCAGTACGGGGGTGACCTACAATGAGCAGTTCTTC.

V is TRBV6-5 and J is TRBJ2-1; D ambiguous. CDR3 length equals 15 residues. Germline assignment: CDR1 MNHEY and CDR2 SVGAGI. V lost 0 bases and J 5 bases, leaving 11 bases between the germline ends. CDR3 DNA sequence: TGTGCCAGCAGTTACTCGTACTTGGGTGACAATGAGCAGTTCTTC. It translates to CASSYSYLGDNEQFF.

A remark on this clone: The junction departs from the called germline gene at one end, perhaps through a read error. This rearrangement joins TRBV11-1 to TRBJ2-7; D may be TRBD1 or TRBD2 (5 bases each). Germline values: CDR1 SGHAT, CDR2 FQDESV (reference sequence). The length of the CDR3 is 13 residues. The CDR3 DNA reads TGTGCTAGCAGTTGGGGGAGCTCCTACGAGCAGTACTTC. It encodes CASSWGSSYEQYF. Together with reference TRBV11-1 and TRBJ2-7, the CDR3 gives the full variable domain: EAEVAQSPRYKITEKSQAVAFWCDPISGHATLYWYRQILGQGPELLVQFQDESVVDDSQLPKDRFSAERLKGVDSTLKIQPAELGDSAMYLCASSWGSSYEQYFGPGTRLTVT.

This clone appeared once. The V and J genes are TRBV7-9 and TRBJ1-5; tentative D call: TRBD1 (6 bases). This CDR3 has 14 amino acids. Germline values: CDR1 SEHNR, CDR2 FQNEAQ (reference sequence). V lost 8 bases, J lost 1 base, and 12 bases lay in between. The CDR3 spells CASGVGASNQPQHF. CDR3 coding DNA: TGTGCCAGCGGAGTGGGGGCAAGCAATCAGCCCCAGCATTTT.

The V and J genes are TRBV5-8 and TRBJ1-4; 8 nucleotides match TRBD1. The V gene end was trimmed by 4 bases and the J gene end by 8 bases; junction bases not matched to a gene: 7. Germline-derived CDR1 and CDR2 are SGHTS and YDEGEE. The CDR3 runs to 14 residues. CDR3 nucleotides: TGTGCCAGCAGCCTTGGACAGGGAAGGGAAAAACTGTTTTTT. This sequence encodes CASSLGQGREKLFF.

The rearrangement links TRBV7-7 to TRBJ2-5, with D possibly matching TRBD2 (5 bases). The germline gives CDR1 SSHAT, CDR2 FNYEAQ (reference sequence). The CDR3 consists of 13 residues. V was trimmed by 5 bases and J by 3 bases, leaving 10 bases between them. In DNA, the CDR3 is TGTGCCAGCAGCCTAGGAGGTGAAGAGACCCAGTACTTC. The encoded protein is CASSLGGEETQYF.

The chain recombines TRBV27 with TRBJ2-3, with 9 positions matching TRBD2. V gave up 0 bases and J gave up 6 bases; unmatched junction bases: 4. The germline V gene has CDR1 MNHEY and CDR2 SMNVEV (reference sequence). This CDR3 spans 15 amino acids. The CDR3 is CASSLSWLAGDTQYF. The CDR3, as DNA: TGTGCCAGCAGTTTATCTTGGCTAGCGGGGGATACGCAGTATTTT.

The V call is TRBV5-6, the J call TRBJ2-5; 12 nucleotides align to TRBD2. Germline lookup yields CDR1 SGHDT and CDR2 YYEEEE. This CDR3 region has 16 residues. Trimming removed 2 bases from V and 1 base from J; junction bases left unmatched: 3. For the CDR3, the DNA is TGTGCCAGCAGCTTACCGACTAGCGGGAGCCAAGAGACCCAGTACTTC. Protein: CASSLPTSGSQETQYF.

The CDR3 DNA reads TGTGCCAGTAGTATGTCAGATTATAGCAATCAGCCCCAGCATTTT. It translates to CASSMSDYSNQPQHF. The V and J genes are TRBV19 and TRBJ1-5; no firm D call. Looked up from germline, CDR1 is LNHDA and CDR2 is SQIVND (reference sequence). This CDR3 has 15 amino acids. V lost 3 bases and J 0 bases, leaving 9 bases between the germline ends.

The chain links TRBV5-6 to TRBJ2-7; 12 bases are shared with TRBD1. V dropped 4 bases and J dropped 6; count of bases not matched to a gene: 5. Germline V gene data show CDR1 as SGHDT and CDR2 as YYEEEE. CDR3 length equals 14 residues. The DNA for the CDR3 is TGTGCCAGCAGCCCCGGGACAGGGGGCTTCGAGCAGTACTTC. Its protein is CASSPGTGGFEQYF.